Detailed here is one T cell receptor beta chain. This receptor's antigen is unknown. No much larger clone is present one base from it, and per-base qualities are unavailable. This specimen belongs to a study of lymphopenia after photon versus proton radiotherapy (dated by TCRdb to the late 2010s). Regarding the research as a whole: Photon and proton radiation therapy were compared by the study for their immunological effects in patients with gastrointestinal tumors who developed high-grade lymphopenia. The study was designed to characterize how the impact on the immune system differs between the two radiation modalities. The cohort comprised 20 patients with gastrointestinal tumors who received either photon or proton therapy and then developed lymphopenia. General study outcomes and caveats: The authors looked at the survival association only in patients who died, and they framed better survival with proton therapy as a possibility rather than a demonstrated result. During treatment, patients who received photon therapy lost naive T cells and TCR diversity and gained effector/memory populations, whereas patients who received proton therapy remained relatively stable. Among patients across the cohort who died, overall survival time showed an inverse correlation with a larger post-nadir drop in TCR diversity. Once the lymphocyte count had reached its nadir, the repertoires of photon-treated patients showed oligoclonal expansion, particularly of CD8+ Temra cells, and this expansion drove the decline in diversity.

Library preparation used the immunoSEQ multiplex PCR assay. T cell repertoires were profiled with deep sequencing of rearranged TCR beta loci together with multiparametric flow cytometry. TCRdb obtained this table from immuneACCESS and retained in-frame rearrangements with V and J assigned. These tables miss some clones; where compared with another copy, unresolved V genes account for less than half of the shortfall, and the remainder is unexplained. The sample profile shows 25,000 to 30,000 clones; over 85% of them were found once. Around 0.89% of the sample is held by the ten biggest clonotypes. There are 16 amino acids in the CDR3, from cysteine to phenylalanine inclusive. Only CDR3 DNA remains: 48 bases, in frame from the first base. The V end loses 4 bases and the J end loses 5 bases, and a stretch of 20 bases separates them. As encoded in the germline V gene, CDR1 is MDHEN while CDR2 is SYDVKM.

The V and J genes are TRBV28 and TRBJ1-2, with a tentative D gene TRBD1 over 6 matching bases. Sequenced here: peripheral blood, sampled from a patient treated with photon-based radiotherapy. The source of this sequence is a woman aged 50 to 60 with cholangiocarcinoma. The CDR3 has the sequence CASSSPGAGEGYGYTF. The DNA sequence is given as TGTGCCAGCAGTTCGCCAGGAGCAGGGGAAGGTTATGGCTACACCTTC.